These 30 T cell receptor beta chains were sequenced from one sample in a study of blood T cells in healthy people across ages. A sample-barcoded 5' primer and a J-beta primer mix were used in a second PCR of roughly 7 to 11 cycles. TCRdb passed the 5' RACE reads through MiXCR, listing each CDR3 protein once. Here the sample spans approximately 1.5 million distinct CDR3 sequences, 42% being singletons. Material: blood. The receptors originated from a woman under 30 in good health.

This chain uses TRBV5-1 with TRBJ2-1; D might be TRBD2 (6 bases). Per germline, CDR1 SGHRS and CDR2 YFSETQ. Deletions cut 3 bases from V and 5 bases from J, with 15 bases between. The CDR3 is 15 residues long. The CDR3 loop reads CASSSGTHPDNEQFF. In DNA, the CDR3 is TGCGCCAGCAGCTCCGGGACTCACCCAGACAATGAGCAGTTCTTC.

The chain links TRBV5-1 to TRBJ1-2; perhaps TRBD1 as D (5 bases). The CDR3 totals 19 residues. V lost 0 bases and J lost 0, with 21 bases in between. The germline V gene encodes CDR1 SGHRS and CDR2 YFSETQ. CDR3 bases: TGCGCCAGCAGCTTGGGACAGACCATCGCCGGGAGATCTAACTATGGCTACACCTTC. Amino acid sequence: CASSLGQTIAGRSNYGYTF.

This chain connects TRBV10-3 to TRBJ2-6, with D unclear. With 3 bases removed from V and 1 base from J, the gap between germline ends came to 7 bases. The germline gives CDR1 ENHRY, CDR2 SYGVKD. The CDR3 totals 15 residues. The CDR3 here is CAISEWVSGANVLTF. The DNA of the CDR3 is TGTGCCATCAGTGAATGGGTATCTGGGGCCAACGTCCTGACTTTC.

In this sample, this clonotype turned up a few times. The chain is built from TRBV7-9 and TRBJ2-3; a possible D gene is TRBD2 (5 bases). Per the germline V gene, CDR1 is SEHNR and CDR2 is FQNEAQ (reference sequence). There are 15 residues in the CDR3. V lost 5 bases to trimming and J lost 5 bases, with 17 bases between them. The CDR3 DNA reads as TGTGCCAGCAGCCCTCGACCAGCGGCGGGAGATACGCAGTATTTT. It is translated as CASSPRPAAGDTQYF.

This clonotype turned up a few times. This rearrangement joins TRBV5-1 to TRBJ1-2; the D gene is possibly TRBD1 (5 bases). The CDR3 sequence is 14 residues long. The V end was cut by 10 bases, the J end by 0 bases, with 16 bases between. Germline values: CDR1 SGHRS, CDR2 YFSETQ. This CDR3 reads CAVGPPEANYGYTF. Written as DNA, the CDR3 is TGCGCCGTGGGGCCTCCGGAAGCTAACTATGGCTACACCTTC.

This clonotype appeared many times. V usage is TRBV9 and J usage is TRBJ2-1; D unresolved. The germline V gene has CDR1 SGDLS and CDR2 YYNGEE. V lost 4 bases to trimming and J lost 0 bases, with 14 bases between them. The CDR3 has 16 residues. The CDR3 loop reads CASSPRGASSYNEQFF. The CDR3 nucleotides read TGTGCCAGCAGCCCTCGAGGTGCTAGCTCCTACAATGAGCAGTTCTTC.

V gene TRBV12-3 or TRBV12-4 combines with J gene TRBJ2-3; TRBD1 matches 7 bases. The V and J ends lost 5 bases and 11 bases, in that order; junction bases with no gene match: 10. This CDR3 has 13 residues. CDR3 nucleotide sequence: TGTGCCAGCAGTCGCACCGGGACAGCGGTGCAGTATTTT. It is translated as CASSRTGTAVQYF.

This chain connects TRBV6-2 or TRBV6-3 to TRBJ2-7, with D perhaps matching TRBD1 (6 bases). Germline V CDR1 and CDR2: MNHEY, SVGEGT. The V end was cut by 5 bases, the J end by 6 bases, with 8 bases between. CDR3 length equals 11 residues. The CDR3 nucleotides read TGTGCCAGCAGTGGGGACACCGAGCAGTACTTC. Amino acids: CASSGDTEQYF.

The chain joins TRBV4-1 to TRBJ2-7; a possible D gene is TRBD1 (6 bases). This CDR3 is 13 amino acids long. Germline V gene sequence: CDR1 MGHRA, CDR2 YSYEKL. The V and J ends lost 4 bases and 4 bases respectively, with 11 bases between them. The chain's CDR3 is CASSPHGQYEQYF. The DNA for the CDR3 is TGCGCCAGCAGCCCCCACGGACAGTACGAGCAGTACTTC.

The chain recombines TRBV4-3 with TRBJ2-7; D is possibly TRBD1 (6 bases). The CDR3 contains 15 residues. Looked up from germline, CDR1 is LGHNA and CDR2 is YSLEER. Trimming stripped 4 bases from V and 0 bases from J, with 13 bases between. The CDR3 nucleotides are TGCGCCAGCAGCCCCTCCCAGGGGAACTCCTACGAGCAGTACTTC. The encoded protein is CASSPSQGNSYEQYF.

This clonotype was seen a few times. The chain couples TRBV2 to TRBJ2-7, with TRBD1 matching over 8 bases. This CDR3 comprises 14 residues. V was pared by 5 bases and J by 3 bases, with 6 bases of the junction left unmatched. Germline V gene lookup returns CDR1 SNHLY and CDR2 FYNNEI. The CDR3 DNA follows: TGTGCCAGCAGTACGTTAGGACAGGGCTACGAGCAGTACTTC. It is translated as CASSTLGQGYEQYF.

This chain connects TRBV4-2 to TRBJ1-5; a weak D match, TRBD1 (6 bases). This CDR3 spans 17 amino acids. V lost 1 base to trimming and J lost 5 bases, with 18 bases between them. CDR1 LGHNA and CDR2 YNFKEQ come from the germline V gene. DNA of the CDR3: TGTGCCAGCAGCCAAGCAAGTTTAGGGGGGTGGGATCAGCCCCAGCATTTT. It codes for CASSQASLGGWDQPQHF.

This clonotype has at least ten counts. This chain links TRBV20-1 with TRBJ2-7; no reliable D call. The V gene lost 3 bases and the J gene lost 0 bases, with 12 bases spanning the gap. The germline V gene has CDR1 DFQATT and CDR2 SNEGSKA (reference sequence). There are 14 residues in the CDR3. The CDR3 nucleotides are TGCAGTGCTAGGATCCCGGGCACCTCCTACGAGCAGTACTTC. It is translated as CSARIPGTSYEQYF.

This sequence joins TRBV2 and TRBJ1-2, with TRBD1 as a possible D gene (6 bases). CDR3 length equals 13 residues. In germline, CDR1 is SNHLY, CDR2 FYNNEI. V was shortened by 4 bases and J by 5 bases, with 11 bases between the two germline ends. In DNA, the CDR3 is TGTGCCAGCAGTGGACGGCAGGGGTATGGCTACACCTTC. Translating gives CASSGRQGYGYTF. Variable domain in full (rest from reference TRBV2 and TRBJ1-2): EPEVTQTPSHQVTQMGQEVILRCVPISNHLYFYWYRQILGQKVEFLVSFYNNEISEKSEIFDDQFSVERPDGSNFTLKIRSTKLEDSAMYFCASSGRQGYGYTFGSGTRLTVV.

This clonotype appeared a single time. V usage is TRBV6-5 and J usage is TRBJ2-7, with D possibly being TRBD2 (6 bases). The CDR3 has 15 amino acids. Germline CDR1 is MNHEY and CDR2 is SVGAGI. Trimming cost V 6 bases and J 0 bases, with 15 bases left between them. The CDR3 sequence is CASRPLAYSSYEQYF. The CDR3 DNA is TGTGCCAGCAGACCCCTAGCGTATAGCTCCTACGAGCAGTACTTC.

This clonotype was counted ten times or more. V usage is TRBV6-4 and J usage is TRBJ2-3; D gene ambiguous. Germline-derived CDR1 and CDR2 are MRHNA and SNTAGT. With 0 bases removed from V and 2 bases from J, the gap between germline ends came to 12 bases. The CDR3 runs 16 residues. CDR3 sequence reads: CASSDSLQSDTDTQYF. The CDR3 DNA follows: TGTGCCAGCAGTGACTCCCTACAGTCGGACACAGATACGCAGTATTTT.

V is TRBV10-3 and J is TRBJ1-4, with D possibly being TRBD1 (5 bases). This CDR3 comprises 14 residues. Germline V gene lookup returns CDR1 ENHRY and CDR2 SYGVKD. The germline V and J ends were trimmed by 6 bases and 7 bases, with 15 bases remaining between them. The CDR3 region has the DNA TGTGCCATCAGCCCGCAGGGTGATGTTGAAAAACTGTTTTTT. Protein product: CAISPQGDVEKLFF.

This clonotype turned up a few times. This chain joins TRBV2 and TRBJ1-6, with D perhaps TRBD1 (6 bases). Between the trimmed V and J ends, which lost 3 bases and 5 bases, there was a span of 8 bases. The CDR3 is 14 residues long. In germline, CDR1 is SNHLY, CDR2 FYNNEI. CDR3 region: CASSEDRNNSPLHF. The CDR3 DNA sequence: TGTGCCAGCAGTGAGGACAGAAATAATTCACCCCTCCACTTT.

The V call is TRBV21-1, the J call TRBJ2-7. TRBV21-1 is designated a pseudogene. This CDR3 is built from 16 residues. The DNA for the CDR3 is TGTGCCAGCAGCAAAGTTTTGGCGACTAGCTCCTACGAGCAGTACTTC. Encoded protein: CASSKVLATSSYEQYF.

This clonotype was counted many times. The V and J genes are TRBV20-1 and TRBJ2-3; 12 positions agree with TRBD2. Per germline, CDR1 DFQATT and CDR2 SNEGSKA (reference sequence). Trimming removed 2 bases from V and 7 bases from J; junction bases left unmatched: 13. This CDR3 contains 17 residues. The CDR3: CSARRFPSGGAVNTQYF. In DNA form, the CDR3 reads TGCAGTGCTAGACGCTTCCCTAGCGGGGGGGCCGTTAATACGCAGTATTTT.

This clonotype was picked up many times. The rearrangement joins TRBV4-2 to TRBJ1-1, with D unclear. Germline V gene lookup returns CDR1 LGHNA and CDR2 YNFKEQ. Trimming stripped 0 bases from V and 1 base from J, with 3 bases between. The CDR3 runs to 13 residues. DNA of the CDR3: TGTGCCAGCAGCCAAGACCCGAACACTGAAGCTTTCTTT. Its translation is CASSQDPNTEAFF.

The rearrangement uses TRBV28 and TRBJ2-5; perhaps TRBD2 as D (5 bases). The V end lost 2 bases, the J end lost 1 base, and 8 bases lay between the germline ends. This CDR3 spans 14 amino acids. Germline V gene sequence: CDR1 MDHEN, CDR2 SYDVKM. CDR3 in DNA: TGTGCCAGCAGTTTAGCGGGTATCCAAGAGACCCAGTACTTC. This codes for CASSLAGIQETQYF. The variable domain in full, completed from reference TRBV28 and TRBJ2-5, reads DVKVTQSSRYLVKRTGEKVFLECVQDMDHENMFWYRQDPGLGLRLIYFSYDVKMKEKGDIPEGYSVSREKKERFSLILESASTNQTSMYLCASSLAGIQETQYFGPGTRLLVL.

The rearrangement links TRBV7-9 to TRBJ2-1; tentatively, D is TRBD1 (5 bases). From germline, CDR1 is SEHNR and CDR2 FQNEAQ (reference sequence). Trimming removed 4 bases from V and 8 bases from J, with 18 bases in between. CDR3 length: 15 amino acids. The CDR3 loop reads CASSYPPRTIYEQFF. The CDR3 DNA sequence: TGTGCCAGCAGCTATCCCCCGAGGACAATCTATGAGCAGTTCTTC.

The gene calls are TRBV6-6 and TRBJ2-3; D remains unclear. Trimming cost V 7 bases and J 0 bases, with 11 bases left between them. The CDR3 loop spans 14 amino acids. Germline CDR1 MNHNY, CDR2 SVGAGI (reference sequence). CDR3 coding DNA: TGTGCCAGCACTATTACGGACAGCACAGATACGCAGTATTTT. This gives the protein CASTITDSTDTQYF.

The chain recombines TRBV6-6 with TRBJ1-1; D remains unclear. The CDR3 runs 15 residues. The V end was cut by 0 bases, the J end by 2 bases, with 10 bases between. Per the germline V gene, CDR1 is MNHNY and CDR2 is SVGAGI (reference sequence). The CDR3 DNA reads TGTGCCAGCAGTTACTCGGACTCTCCCAACACTGAAGCTTTCTTT. It yields the protein CASSYSDSPNTEAFF.

The V and J genes are TRBV29-1 and TRBJ2-1; TRBD1 agrees at 7 bases. The V gene's germline CDR1 is SQVTM and CDR2 ANQGSEA. The V gene end was trimmed by 4 bases and the J gene end by 6 bases; junction bases not matched to a gene: 6. This CDR3 is built from 13 residues. The DNA of the CDR3 is TGCAGCGTTGCCCGGACAGGTGGCAATGAGCAGTTCTTC. The encoded protein is CSVARTGGNEQFF.

This chain joins TRBV11-1 and TRBJ2-4; D possibly corresponds to TRBD1 (7 bases). The germline gives CDR1 SGHAT, CDR2 FQDESV (reference sequence). V lost 0 bases, J lost 7 bases, and 13 bases lay in between. The CDR3 has 15 amino acids. The CDR3 loop is CASSLAGAGGNIQYF. DNA of the CDR3: TGTGCCAGCAGCTTAGCCGGGGCAGGGGGGAACATTCAGTACTTC.

The chain uses TRBV6-4 and TRBJ2-3; D might be TRBD1 (6 bases). Trimming shortened V by 4 bases and J by 1 base, and 12 bases separated the two germline ends. This CDR3 has 15 residues. The V gene's germline CDR1 is MRHNA and CDR2 SNTAGT. DNA of the CDR3: TGTGCCAGCAGTGCCGTGGCAGGGGGCACAGATACGCAGTATTTT. This translates into CASSAVAGGTDTQYF.

The table lists this clonotype with a count of one. The rearrangement links TRBV29-1 to TRBJ2-3; unclear D gene. The V end lost 6 bases, the J end lost 0 bases, and 10 bases lay between the germline ends. CDR3 size: 13 residues. Germline V CDR1 and CDR2: SQVTM, ANQGSEA. The CDR3 here is CSVVPYSTDTQYF. CDR3 sequence (DNA): TGCAGCGTGGTACCCTATAGCACAGATACGCAGTATTTT.

J is TRBJ2-7 and V is TRBV6-2 or TRBV6-3, with 10 positions matching TRBD2. Germline trimming cut 2 bases from V and 7 bases from J; bases unmatched to any gene: 14. The CDR3 spans 17 residues. Germline CDR1 MNHEY, CDR2 SVGEGT. For the CDR3, the DNA is TGTGCCAGCAGTTACGCTAGCGGGAGCGCCTCTAACAATGAGCAGTACTTC. It codes for CASSYASGSASNNEQYF.